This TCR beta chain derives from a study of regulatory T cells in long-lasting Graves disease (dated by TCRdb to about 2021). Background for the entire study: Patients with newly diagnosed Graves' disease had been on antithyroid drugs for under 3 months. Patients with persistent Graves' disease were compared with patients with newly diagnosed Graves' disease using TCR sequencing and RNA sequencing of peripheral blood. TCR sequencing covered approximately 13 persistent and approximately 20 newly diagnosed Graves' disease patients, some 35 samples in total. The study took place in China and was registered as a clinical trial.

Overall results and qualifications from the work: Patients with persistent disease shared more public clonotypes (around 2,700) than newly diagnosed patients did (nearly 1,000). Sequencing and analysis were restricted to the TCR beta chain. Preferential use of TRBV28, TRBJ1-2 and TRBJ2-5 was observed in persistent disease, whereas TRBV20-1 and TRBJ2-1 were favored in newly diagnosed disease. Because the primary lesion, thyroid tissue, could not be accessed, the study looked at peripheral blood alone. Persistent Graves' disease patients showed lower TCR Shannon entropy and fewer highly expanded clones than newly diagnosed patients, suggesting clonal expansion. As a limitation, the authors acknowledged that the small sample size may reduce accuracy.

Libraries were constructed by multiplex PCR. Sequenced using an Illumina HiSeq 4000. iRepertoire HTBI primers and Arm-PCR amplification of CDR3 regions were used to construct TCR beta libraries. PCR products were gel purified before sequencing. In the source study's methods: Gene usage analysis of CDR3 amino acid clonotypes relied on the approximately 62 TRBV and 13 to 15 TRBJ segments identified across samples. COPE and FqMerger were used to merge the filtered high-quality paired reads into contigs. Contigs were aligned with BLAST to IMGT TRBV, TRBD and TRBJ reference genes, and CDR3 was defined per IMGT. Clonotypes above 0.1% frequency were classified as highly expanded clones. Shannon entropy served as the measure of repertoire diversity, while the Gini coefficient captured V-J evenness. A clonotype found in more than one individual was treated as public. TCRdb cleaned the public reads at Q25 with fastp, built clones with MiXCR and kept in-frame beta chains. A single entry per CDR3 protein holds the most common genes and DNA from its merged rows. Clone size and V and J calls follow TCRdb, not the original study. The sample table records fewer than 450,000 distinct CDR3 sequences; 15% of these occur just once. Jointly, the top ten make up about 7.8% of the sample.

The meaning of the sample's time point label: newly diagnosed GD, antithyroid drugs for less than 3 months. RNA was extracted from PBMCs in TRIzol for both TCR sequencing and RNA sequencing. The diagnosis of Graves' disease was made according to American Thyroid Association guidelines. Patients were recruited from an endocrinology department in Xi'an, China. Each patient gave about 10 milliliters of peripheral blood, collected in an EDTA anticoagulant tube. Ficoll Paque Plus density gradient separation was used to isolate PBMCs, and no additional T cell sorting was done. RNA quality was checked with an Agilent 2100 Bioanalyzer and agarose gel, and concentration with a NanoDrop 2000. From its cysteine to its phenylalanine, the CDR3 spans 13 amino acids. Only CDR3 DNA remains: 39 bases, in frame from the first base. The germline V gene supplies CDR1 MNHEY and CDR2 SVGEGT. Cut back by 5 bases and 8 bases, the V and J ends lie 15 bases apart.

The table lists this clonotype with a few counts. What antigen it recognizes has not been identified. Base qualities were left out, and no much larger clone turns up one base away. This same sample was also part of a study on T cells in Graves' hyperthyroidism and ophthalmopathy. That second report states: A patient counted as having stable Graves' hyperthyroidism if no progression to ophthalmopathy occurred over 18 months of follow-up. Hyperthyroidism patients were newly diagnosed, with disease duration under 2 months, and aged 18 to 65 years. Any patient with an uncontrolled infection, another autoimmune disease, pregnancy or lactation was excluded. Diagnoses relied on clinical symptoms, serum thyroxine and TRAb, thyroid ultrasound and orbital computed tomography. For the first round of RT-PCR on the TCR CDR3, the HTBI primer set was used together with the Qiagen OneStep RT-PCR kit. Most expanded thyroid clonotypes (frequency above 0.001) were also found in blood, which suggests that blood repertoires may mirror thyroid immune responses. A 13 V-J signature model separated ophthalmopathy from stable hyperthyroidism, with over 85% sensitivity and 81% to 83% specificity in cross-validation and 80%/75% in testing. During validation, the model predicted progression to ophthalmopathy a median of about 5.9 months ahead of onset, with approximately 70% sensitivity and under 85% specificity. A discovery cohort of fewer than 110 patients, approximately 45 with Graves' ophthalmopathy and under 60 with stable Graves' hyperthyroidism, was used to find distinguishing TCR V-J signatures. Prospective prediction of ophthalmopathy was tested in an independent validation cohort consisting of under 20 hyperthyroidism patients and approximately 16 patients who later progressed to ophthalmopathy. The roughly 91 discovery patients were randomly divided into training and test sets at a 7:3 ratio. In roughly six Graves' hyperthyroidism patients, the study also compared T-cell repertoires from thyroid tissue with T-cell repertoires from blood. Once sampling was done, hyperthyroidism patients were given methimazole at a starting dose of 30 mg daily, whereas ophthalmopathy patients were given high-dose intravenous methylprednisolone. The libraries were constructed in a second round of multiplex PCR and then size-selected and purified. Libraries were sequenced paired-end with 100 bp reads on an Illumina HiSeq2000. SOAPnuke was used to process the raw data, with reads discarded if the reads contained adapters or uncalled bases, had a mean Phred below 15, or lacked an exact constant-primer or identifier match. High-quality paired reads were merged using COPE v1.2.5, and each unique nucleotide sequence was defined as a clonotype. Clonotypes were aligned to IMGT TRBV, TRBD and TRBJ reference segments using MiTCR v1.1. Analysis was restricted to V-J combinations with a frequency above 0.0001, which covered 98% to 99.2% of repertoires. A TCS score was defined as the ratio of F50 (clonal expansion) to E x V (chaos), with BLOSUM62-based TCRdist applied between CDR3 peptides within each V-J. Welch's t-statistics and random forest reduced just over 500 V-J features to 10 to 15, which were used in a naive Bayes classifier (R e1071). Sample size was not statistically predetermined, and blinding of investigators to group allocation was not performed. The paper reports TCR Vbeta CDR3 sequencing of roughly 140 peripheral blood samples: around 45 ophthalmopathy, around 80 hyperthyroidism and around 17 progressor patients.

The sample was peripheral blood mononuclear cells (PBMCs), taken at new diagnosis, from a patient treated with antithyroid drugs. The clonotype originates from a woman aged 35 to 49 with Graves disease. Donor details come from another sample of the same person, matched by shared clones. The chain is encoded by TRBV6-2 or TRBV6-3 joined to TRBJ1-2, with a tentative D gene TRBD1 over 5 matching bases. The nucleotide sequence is TGTGCCAGCAGTCCGGTGACAGTGGGCGGCTACACCTTC. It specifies CASSPVTVGGYTF.